These T cell receptor beta chains were read from a single sample in a study of blood T cells in healthy people across ages. TCRdb independently ran MiXCR on the 5' RACE reads; one entry per CDR3 protein. Among some 1.5 million distinct CDR3 sequences listed, roughly two fifths were seen once. Input material: blood. These receptors were taken from a young woman in good health. Both conserved end residues are part of each CDR3. Fields, in order: CDR3 DNA, CDR3 protein, J gene, V gene, D gene, CDR3 length, clone size. The D gene is left open where the match is weak. Clone size is not always given. Where it is, it says once, few, many or a class for expanded clones.

TGCAGTGCTCCCGGGACAGGGGACAGCTATGGCTACACCTTC CSAPGTGDSYGYTF TRBJ1-2 TRBV20-1 TRBD1 14 -
TGTGCCAGCAGTTTAAACAGGGGGGAGACCCAGTACTTC CASSLNRGETQYF TRBJ2-5 TRBV7-3 TRBD1 13 many
TGCAGCGTTAGGCGCGGGGGTTTCACAGATACGCAGTATTTT CSVRRGGFTDTQYF TRBJ2-3 TRBV29-1 TRBD2 14 -
TGTGCCAGCAGCCAAGCCTTTGGACAGGCAACCTACAATGAGCAGTTCTTC CASSQAFGQATYNEQFF TRBJ2-1 TRBV14 TRBD1 17 -
TGTGCCAGCAGCCAGGCAGGACAGCAAGAGACCCAGTTCTTC CASSQAGQQETQFF TRBJ2-1 TRBV14 - 14 once
TGCGCCAGCAGTGAGTCGGGGGTCCCTTATGGCTACACCTTC CASSESGVPYGYTF TRBJ1-2 TRBV10-1 - 14 few
TGCAGTGCTAACCCGATAGCGGGGACCCAAGAGACCCAGTACTTC CSANPIAGTQETQYF TRBJ2-5 TRBV20-1 TRBD2 15 few
TGCAGTGCTAGAGATCCGCAGGGTAATGAAAAACTGTTTTTT CSARDPQGNEKLFF TRBJ1-4 TRBV20-1 - 14 -
TGCGCCAGCAGACAGTCAACAGCCTATGGCTACACCTTC CASRQSTAYGYTF TRBJ1-2 TRBV4-3 - 13 -
TGCGCCAGCAGCCAAGGGCCACAGGTAGCAGATACGCAGTATTTT CASSQGPQVADTQYF TRBJ2-3 TRBV4-3 - 15 few
TGTGCCAGCAGCCAATCGCTAGCGGGGACGGAGACCCAGTACTTC CASSQSLAGTETQYF TRBJ2-5 TRBV14 TRBD2 15 few